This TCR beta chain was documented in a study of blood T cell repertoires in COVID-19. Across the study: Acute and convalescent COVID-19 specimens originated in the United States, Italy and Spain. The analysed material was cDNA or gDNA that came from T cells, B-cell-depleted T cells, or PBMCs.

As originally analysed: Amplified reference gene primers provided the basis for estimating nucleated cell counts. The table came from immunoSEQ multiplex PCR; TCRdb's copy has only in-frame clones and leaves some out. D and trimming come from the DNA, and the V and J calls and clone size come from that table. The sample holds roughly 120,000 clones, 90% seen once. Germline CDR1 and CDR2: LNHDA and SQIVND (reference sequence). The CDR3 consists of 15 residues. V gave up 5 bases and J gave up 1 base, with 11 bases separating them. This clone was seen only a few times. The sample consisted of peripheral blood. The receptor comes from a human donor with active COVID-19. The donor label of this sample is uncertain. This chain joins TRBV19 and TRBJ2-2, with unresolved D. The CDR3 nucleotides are TGTGCCAGTAGTGTTCAGCCAGGGAACACCGGGGAGCTGTTTTTT. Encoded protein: CASSVQPGNTGELFF. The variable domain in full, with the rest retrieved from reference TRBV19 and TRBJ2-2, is DGGITQSPKYLFRKEGQNVTLSCEQNLNHDAMYWYRQDPGQGLRLIYYSQIVNDFQKGDIAEGYSVSREKKESFPLTVTSAQKNPTAFYLCASSVQPGNTGELFFGEGSRLTVL.